A selection of T cell receptor beta chains follows, all from one sample in a study of blood T cell repertoires in COVID-19. Profiling relied on immunoSEQ multiplex PCR, and the TCRdb table lists in-frame clones only, not all of them. The sample lists tens of thousands of clones; around 89% were seen once. Sequencing input: peripheral blood. The receptors derive from a man aged 50 to 60 with active COVID-19. CDR3s include the opening cysteine and the closing phenylalanine or tryptophan. Fields, in order: V gene, clone size, J gene, D gene, CDR3 protein, CDR3 DNA. A D gene is named only where the DNA matches it firmly. A clone size is listed for some rows: how often the clone was seen (once, few, many), or a class if it is expanded.

TRBV12-5,once,TRBJ1-1,.,CASGLSTTGLVTEAFF,TGTGCTAGTGGTTTGTCGACCACGGGATTGGTCACTGAAGCTTTCTTT
TRBV9,.,TRBJ1-4,.,CASSVSLLWRKRQKLFF,TGTGCCAGCAGCGTATCCCTCCTGTGGAGGAAGCGGCAAAAACTGTTTTTT
TRBV19,.,TRBJ2-6,TRBD1,CASSIGGDRGFLSGANVLTF,TGTGCCAGTAGTATAGGAGGGGACAGGGGTTTCCTCTCTGGGGCCAACGTCCTGACTTTC
TRBV5-5,.,TRBJ2-3,TRBD2,CASSAGTSGFTDTQYF,TGTGCCAGCAGCGCGGGGACTAGCGGATTCACAGATACGCAGTATTTT
TRBV7-9,.,TRBJ1-2,TRBD1,CASSSAGGQALFFYGYTF,TGTGCCAGCAGCTCTGCCGGGGGACAGGCCCTATTTTTCTATGGCTACACCTTC
TRBV9,.,TRBJ1-2,TRBD1,CASSAGLTGQNGYTF,TGTGCCAGCAGCGCGGGATTGACAGGGCAAAATGGCTACACCTTC
TRBV10-3,.,TRBJ2-3,TRBD2,CAIRRGADTDTQYF,TGTGCCATCAGGCGGGGGGCGGACACAGATACGCAGTATTTT
TRBV5-1,.,TRBJ2-7,.,CASTDTGSSYEQYF,TGCGCCAGCACTGACACTGGAAGCTCCTACGAGCAGTACTTC
TRBV27,.,TRBJ2-5,.,CASAPGAGDSVQETQYF,TGTGCCAGCGCCCCAGGGGCAGGGGATAGTGTCCAAGAGACCCAGTACTTC
TRBV11-2,.,TRBJ1-2,.,CASSSTSGRAGNYGYTF,TGTGCCAGCAGCTCCACCTCTGGCAGGGCTGGTAACTATGGCTACACCTTC
TRBV11-2,once,TRBJ1-1,.,CASSPPGQQNTEAFF,TGTGCCAGCAGCCCCCCCGGACAGCAGAACACTGAAGCTTTCTTT
TRBV11-2,.,TRBJ2-7,.,CASSLINRVGQYF,TGTGCCAGCAGCTTAATAAACAGGGTTGGGCAGTACTTC
TRBV3-1/TRBV3-2,.,TRBJ2-7,TRBD1,CASSPGQGFHEQYF,TGTGCCAGCAGCCCGGGACAGGGTTTTCACGAGCAGTACTTC
TRBV2,.,TRBJ1-4,.,CASSAGYSNEKLFF,TGTGCCAGCAGTGCAGGGTATTCTAATGAAAAACTGTTTTTT
TRBV6-1,.,TRBJ2-7,TRBD2,CASSGRGSSGGSSSYEQYF,TGTGCCAGCAGTGGCCGTGGGTCTAGCGGGGGGTCCTCCTCCTACGAGCAGTACTTC
TRBV6-6,.,TRBJ1-5,.,CASSYSRQGNQPQHF,TGTGCCAGCAGTTACTCGAGGCAGGGGAATCAGCCCCAGCATTTT
TRBV19,.,TRBJ1-6,TRBD1,CASRSGQGQTPLHF,TGTGCCAGTAGATCGGGACAGGGGCAAACACCCCTCCACTTT
TRBV4-1,few,TRBJ1-6,.,CASSQESRSGTNSPLHF,TGCGCCAGCAGCCAAGAGTCCAGGAGCGGAACGAATTCACCCCTCCACTTT
TRBV2,.,TRBJ2-3,.,CASCRSVRGTSTDTQYF,TGTGCCAGCTGCAGGAGTGTCCGGGGAACGAGCACAGATACGCAGTATTTT
TRBV7-6,once,TRBJ2-7,.,CASSLAGALGEQYF,TGTGCCAGCAGCTTAGCGGGGGCTTTGGGCGAGCAGTACTTC
TRBV15,.,TRBJ1-1,.,CATSRDSGFGAFF,TGTGCCACCAGCAGAGATTCCGGGTTTGGAGCTTTCTTT
TRBV6-5,.,TRBJ2-3,.,CASSYRGLDTDTQYF,TGTGCCAGCAGTTACAGGGGCCTGGACACAGATACGCAGTATTTT
TRBV6-5,.,TRBJ1-6,.,CASARTVNSPLHF,TGTGCCAGCGCAAGGACAGTAAATTCACCCCTCCACTTT
TRBV20-1,.,TRBJ2-1,.,CSAAFTEQFF,TGCAGTGCTGCCTTTACAGAGCAGTTCTTC